Presented here are 3 T cell receptor beta chains from one specimen sequenced in a study of blood T cell repertoires in COVID-19 (dated by TCRdb to the early 2020s). To prepare the library, the immunoSEQ multiplex PCR assay was applied. TCRdb mirrors the immuneACCESS table, restricted to in-frame sequences. Some clones are absent from its copies; in checked studies, under half trace to an unresolved V gene, and the reason for the others is unknown. In this sample the table shows roughly 150,000 clones, around 86% of which occur a single time. The ten largest account for 10% to 15% of the sample. The sample was peripheral blood. The origin of the receptors is a man between 70 and 80 years old who had recovered from COVID-19.

By its share, this clone is medium-sized. The V gene is TRBV6-5, the J gene TRBJ2-7; 10 bases are shared with TRBD2. Per the germline V gene, CDR1 is MNHEY and CDR2 is SVGAGI. V shed 8 bases, J shed 7 bases, and the junction held 8 bases outside the gene matches. The CDR3 covers 13 residues. Written as DNA, the CDR3 is TGTGCCAGCCGGACTAGCGGAGTCGGAGAGCAGTACTTC. It translates to CASRTSGVGEQYF.

V usage is TRBV20-1 and J usage is TRBJ1-1, with 7 bases lining up with TRBD1. CDR3 length equals 11 residues. V lost 5 bases to trimming and J lost 3 bases; unmatched junction nucleotides: 0. Germline CDR1 DFQATT, CDR2 SNEGSKA (reference sequence). For the CDR3, the DNA is TGCAGTGCTCAGGGGGACACTGAAGCTTTCTTT. It codes for CSAQGDTEAFF.

The rearrangement uses TRBV11-2 and TRBJ2-3, with TRBD2 as a possible D gene (6 bases). CDR1 and CDR2 from the germline V gene are SGHAT and FQNNGV. The CDR3 runs to 11 residues. Deletions cut 4 bases from V and 9 bases from J, with 8 bases between. The CDR3 loop reads CASSSRGTQYF. CDR3 DNA sequence: TGTGCCAGCAGCTCCCGGGGGACGCAGTATTTT.